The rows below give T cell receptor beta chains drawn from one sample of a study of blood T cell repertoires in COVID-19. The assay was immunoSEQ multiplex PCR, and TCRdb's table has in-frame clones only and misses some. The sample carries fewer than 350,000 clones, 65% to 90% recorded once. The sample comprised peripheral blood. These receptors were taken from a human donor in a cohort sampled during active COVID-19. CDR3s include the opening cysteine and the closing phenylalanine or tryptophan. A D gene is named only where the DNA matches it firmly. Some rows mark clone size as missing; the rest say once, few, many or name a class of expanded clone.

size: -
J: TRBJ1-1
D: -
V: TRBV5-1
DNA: TGCGCCAGCAGCGCCGAGTTGACAGAGAACACTGAAGCTTTCTTT
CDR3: CASSAELTENTEAFF

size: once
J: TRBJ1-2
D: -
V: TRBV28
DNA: TGTGCCAGCACCGGCGGGGATTATAGCTATGGCTACACCTTC
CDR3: CASTGGDYSYGYTF

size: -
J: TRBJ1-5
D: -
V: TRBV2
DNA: TGTGCCAGCAGTGAAGGGGGGAGGTCGCAGCCCCAGCATTTT
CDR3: CASSEGGRSQPQHF

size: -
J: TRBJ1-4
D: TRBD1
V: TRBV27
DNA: TGTGCCAGCAGTTCTATCCGAGACAGGGCAACTAATGAAAAACTGTTTTTT
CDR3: CASSSIRDRATNEKLFF

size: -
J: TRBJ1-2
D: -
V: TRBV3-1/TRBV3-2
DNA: TGTGCCAGCAGCGCTCCGGACAGCCCTAACTATGGCTACACCTTC
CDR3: CASSAPDSPNYGYTF

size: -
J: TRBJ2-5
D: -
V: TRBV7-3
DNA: TGTGCCAGCAGCCCGGGTGCCCAAGAGACCCAGTACTTC
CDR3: CASSPGAQETQYF

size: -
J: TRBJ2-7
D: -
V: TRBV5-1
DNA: TGCGCCAGCAGCTTAGAGATCGGAGTGTCCTACGAGCAGTACTTC
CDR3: CASSLEIGVSYEQYF

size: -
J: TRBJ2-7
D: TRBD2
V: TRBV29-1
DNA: TGCAGCGTCAATGCGGGGGGCCCCTACGAGCAGTACTTC
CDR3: CSVNAGGPYEQYF

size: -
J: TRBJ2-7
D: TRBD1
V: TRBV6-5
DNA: TGTGCCAGCAGAGCCCGGGACAGGTACGACGAGCAGTACTTC
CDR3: CASRARDRYDEQYF

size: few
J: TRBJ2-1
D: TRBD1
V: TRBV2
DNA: TGTGCCATTCACCGGGACAGGGGGGATGAGCAGTTCTTC
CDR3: CAIHRDRGDEQFF

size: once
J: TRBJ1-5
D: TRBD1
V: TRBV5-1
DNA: TGCGCCAGCAGCTTGGACGGGACAGCCCCCAATCAGCCCCAGCATTTT
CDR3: CASSLDGTAPNQPQHF

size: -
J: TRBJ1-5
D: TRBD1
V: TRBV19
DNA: TGTGCCAGTAGTATATCCGAGATCGGGACAGGGGGCGCGAGGAATCAGCCCCAGCATTTT
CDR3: CASSISEIGTGGARNQPQHF

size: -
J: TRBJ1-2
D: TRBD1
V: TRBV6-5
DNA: TGTGCCAGCAGTCAACAGGGGAGGTATGGCTACACCTTC
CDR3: CASSQQGRYGYTF

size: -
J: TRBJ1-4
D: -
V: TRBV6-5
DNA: TGTGCCAGCAGGGAGGGGCCGGGTAATGAAAAACTGTTTTTT
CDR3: CASREGPGNEKLFF

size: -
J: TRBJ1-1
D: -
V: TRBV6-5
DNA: TGTGCCAGCCACGAGGGCAACACTGAAGCTTTCTTT
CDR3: CASHEGNTEAFF

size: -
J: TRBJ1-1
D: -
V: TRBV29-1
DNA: TGCAGTTCCTCGCGGTTGGGCACTGAAGCTTTCTTT
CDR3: CSSSRLGTEAFF

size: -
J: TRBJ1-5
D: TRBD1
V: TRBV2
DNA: TGTGCCAGCAAGTCAAAGGGGGCCTTCAATCAGCCCCAGCATTTT
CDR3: CASKSKGAFNQPQHF

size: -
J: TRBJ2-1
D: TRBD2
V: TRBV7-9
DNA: TGTGCCAGCAGCTTCCTAGCGGGGGGTCTCGATGAGCAGTTCTTC
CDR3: CASSFLAGGLDEQFF

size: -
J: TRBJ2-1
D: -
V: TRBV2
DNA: TGTGCCAGCAGACTTGGCATACTACCATACAATGAGCAGTTCTTC
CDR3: CASRLGILPYNEQFF

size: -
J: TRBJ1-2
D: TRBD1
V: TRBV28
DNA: TGTGCCAGCAGTCAGACGGGACAGTTCTATGGCTACACCTTC
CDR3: CASSQTGQFYGYTF

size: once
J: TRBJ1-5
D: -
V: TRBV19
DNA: TGTGCCAGTAGTCCTGGATCCACAGGGTTTCATCAGCCCCAGCATTTT
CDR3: CASSPGSTGFHQPQHF

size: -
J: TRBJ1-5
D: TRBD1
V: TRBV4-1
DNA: TGCGCCAGCAGCCCAATCGATAGGGACAGGCGTATTCAGCCCCAGCATTTT
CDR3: CASSPIDRDRRIQPQHF

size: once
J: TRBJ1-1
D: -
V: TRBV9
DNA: TGTGCCAGCAGCGCCCCTAGTGGACTTGAAGCTTTCTTT
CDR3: CASSAPSGLEAFF

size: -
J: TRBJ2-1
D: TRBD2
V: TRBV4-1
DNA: TGCGCCAGCAGCCAAGGGACTAGCTCTCGTTTTGAGCAGTTCTTC
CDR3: CASSQGTSSRFEQFF

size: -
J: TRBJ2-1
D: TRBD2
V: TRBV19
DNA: TGTGCCAGTAGTATTACTAGCGGGCCCTACAATGAGCAGTTCTTC
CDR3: CASSITSGPYNEQFF

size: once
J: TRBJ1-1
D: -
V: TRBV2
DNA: TGTGCCAGCAGTGGCAGGGTCGGCACTGAAGCTTTCTTT
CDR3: CASSGRVGTEAFF

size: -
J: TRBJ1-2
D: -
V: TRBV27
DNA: TGTGCCTCGAGGAGTAACTATGGCTACACCTTC
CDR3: CASRSNYGYTF

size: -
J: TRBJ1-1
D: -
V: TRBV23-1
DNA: TGCGCCGGCTCAGGGTTGGTGGGGACTGAAGCTTTCTTT
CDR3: CAGSGLVGTEAFF

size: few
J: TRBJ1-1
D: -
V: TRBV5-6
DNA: TGTGCCAGCAGCTTTCGAAGGACAAGGATGAACACTGAAGCTTTCTTT
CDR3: CASSFRRTRMNTEAFF

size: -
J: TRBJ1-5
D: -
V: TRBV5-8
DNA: TGTGCCAGCAGCTTGGTCATATTTGCAGGAAGGGGGATCAATCAGCCCCAGCATTTT
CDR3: CASSLVIFAGRGINQPQHF

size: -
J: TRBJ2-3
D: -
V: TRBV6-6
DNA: TGTGCCAGCAGGAGGACAGACACAGATACGCAGTATTTT
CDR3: CASRRTDTDTQYF

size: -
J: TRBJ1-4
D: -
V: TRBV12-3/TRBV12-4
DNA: TGTGCCAGCAGCGACAGTTTTAATGAAAAACTGTTTTTT
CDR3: CASSDSFNEKLFF

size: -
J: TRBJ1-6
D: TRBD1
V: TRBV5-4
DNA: TGTGCCAGCAGCTTCCAGGGGGGACATTCACCCCTCCACTTT
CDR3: CASSFQGGHSPLHF

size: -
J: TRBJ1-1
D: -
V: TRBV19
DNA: TGTGCCAGTAGTATAGCTGGGGCAGGGGAAGCTTTCTTT
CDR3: CASSIAGAGEAFF

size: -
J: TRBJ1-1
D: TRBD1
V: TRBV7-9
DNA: TGTGCCAGCAGCCTCGGACAGGGAACTGAAGCTTTCTTT
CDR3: CASSLGQGTEAFF

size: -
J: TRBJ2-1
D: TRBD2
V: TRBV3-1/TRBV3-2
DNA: TGTGCCAGCAGGACGGGGGGGCGGGAGTTCTTC
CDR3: CASRTGGREFF

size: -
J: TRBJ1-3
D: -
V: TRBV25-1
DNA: TGTGCCAGCAGTGAGCGGGGTGCTGGAAACACCATATATTTT
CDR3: CASSERGAGNTIYF

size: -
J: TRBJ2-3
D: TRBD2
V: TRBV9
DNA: TGTGCCAGCAGCGGATGGGACTACACAGATACGCAGTATTTT
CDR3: CASSGWDYTDTQYF

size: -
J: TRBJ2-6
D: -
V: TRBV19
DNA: TGTGCCAGTAGTATCCCCGGGGGATCTGGGGCCAACGTCCTGACTTTC
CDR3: CASSIPGGSGANVLTF

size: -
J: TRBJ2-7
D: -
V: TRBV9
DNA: TGTGCCAGCAGCGTAGGTCAGGGGATCGAGCAGTACTTC
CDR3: CASSVGQGIEQYF

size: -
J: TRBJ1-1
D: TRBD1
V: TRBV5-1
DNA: TGCGCCAGCAGAGGACAGGGAGGAAACACTGAAGCTTTCTTT
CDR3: CASRGQGGNTEAFF

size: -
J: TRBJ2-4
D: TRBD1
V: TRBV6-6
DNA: TGTGCCAGCAGTCGAGGGACAGGGAGGACCAAAAACATTCAGTACTTC
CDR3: CASSRGTGRTKNIQYF

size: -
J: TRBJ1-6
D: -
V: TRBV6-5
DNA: TGTGCCAGCAGTTACGGTCGGGGGAATTCACCCCTCCACTTT
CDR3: CASSYGRGNSPLHF

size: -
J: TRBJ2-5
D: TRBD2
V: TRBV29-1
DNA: TGCAGCATCCCCTGGCGGGGGGTCCAAGAGACCCAGTACTTC
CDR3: CSIPWRGVQETQYF

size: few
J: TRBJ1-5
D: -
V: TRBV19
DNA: TGTGCCAGTAGTATAGAGGCGGGCAATCAGCCCCAGCATTTT
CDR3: CASSIEAGNQPQHF

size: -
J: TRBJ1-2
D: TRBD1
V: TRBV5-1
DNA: TGCGCCAGCAGATTGAAGGGACAGGAAAAACCGTATGGCTACACCTTC
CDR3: CASRLKGQEKPYGYTF

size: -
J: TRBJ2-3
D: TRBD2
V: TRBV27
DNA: TGTGCCAGCAGTTCCCTAGCGGGGAGCACAGATACGCAGTATTTT
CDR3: CASSSLAGSTDTQYF

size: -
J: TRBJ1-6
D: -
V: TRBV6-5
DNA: TGTGCCAGCAGTTACACGGGGGGTTCACCCCTCCACTTT
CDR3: CASSYTGGSPLHF

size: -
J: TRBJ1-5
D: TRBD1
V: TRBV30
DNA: TGTGCCTGGAGCCTTGGACAGGGGGCTGGCCAGCCCCAGCATTTT
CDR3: CAWSLGQGAGQPQHF

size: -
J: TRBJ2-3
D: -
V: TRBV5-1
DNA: TGCGCCAGCAGCTTGGTCCCTAGCCAACTCACAGATACGCAGTATTTT
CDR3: CASSLVPSQLTDTQYF

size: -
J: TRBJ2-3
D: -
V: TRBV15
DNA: TGTGCCACCAGCAGAGGCTTGGGAGGCAGGGGGACAGATACGCAGTATTTT
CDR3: CATSRGLGGRGTDTQYF

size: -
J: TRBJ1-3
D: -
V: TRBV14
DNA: TGTGCCAGCAGCCAACTTATTGGAGATGTTAGTACTGGAAACACCATATATTTT
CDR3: CASSQLIGDVSTGNTIYF

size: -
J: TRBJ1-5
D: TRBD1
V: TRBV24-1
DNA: TGTGCCACCAGTGGGAAATCAGGGGGCGGCCGCAATCAGCCCCAGCATTTT
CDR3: CATSGKSGGGRNQPQHF

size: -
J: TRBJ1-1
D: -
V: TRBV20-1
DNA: TGCAGCCAGGGGTTCACTGAAGCTTTCTTT
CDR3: CSQGFTEAFF